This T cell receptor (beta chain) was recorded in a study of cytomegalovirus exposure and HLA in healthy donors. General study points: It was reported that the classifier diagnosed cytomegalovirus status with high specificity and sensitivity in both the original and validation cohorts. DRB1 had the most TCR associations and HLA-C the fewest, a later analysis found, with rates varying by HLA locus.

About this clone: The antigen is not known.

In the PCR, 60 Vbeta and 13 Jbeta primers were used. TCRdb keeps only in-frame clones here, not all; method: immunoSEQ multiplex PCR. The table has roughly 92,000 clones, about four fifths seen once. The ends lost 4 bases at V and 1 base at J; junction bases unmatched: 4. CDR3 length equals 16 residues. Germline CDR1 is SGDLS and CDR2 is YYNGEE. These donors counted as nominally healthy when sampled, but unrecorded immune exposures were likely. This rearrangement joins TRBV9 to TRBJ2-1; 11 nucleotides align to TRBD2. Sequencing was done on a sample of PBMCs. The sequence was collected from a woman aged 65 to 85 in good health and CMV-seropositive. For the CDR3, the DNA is TGTGCCAGCAGCTCCAGACTAGCGGGGTCCTACAATGAGCAGTTCTTC. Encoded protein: CASSSRLAGSYNEQFF.